The next 7 T cell receptor beta chains were all read from a single sample in a study of T cells after posttransplantation cyclophosphamide. TCRdb keeps only in-frame clones here, not all; method: immunoSEQ multiplex PCR. The sample presents about 14,000 clones, none singletons. A marrow graft followed busulfan-fludarabine conditioning, with cyclophosphamide on days +3 and +4. Specimen: PBMCs, collected 950 to 1,200 days after allogeneic stem cell transplant with posttransplant cyclophosphamide. Receptors originate from a female patient in her forties who received an allogeneic stem cell transplant from a related donor, was CMV-positive, and had no GVHD. Some of the T cells might come from the graft donor.

This clone was seen a handful of times. The chain employs TRBV4-1 and TRBJ2-6; 10 bases are a match to TRBD1. Germline-derived CDR1 and CDR2 are MGHRA and YSYEKL. The CDR3 length is 19 residues. V shed 0 bases, J shed 0 bases, and the junction held 5 bases outside the gene matches. Here the CDR3 reads CASSQDKGQGTSGANVLTF. In DNA, the CDR3 is TGCGCCAGCAGCCAAGATAAGGGACAGGGGACCTCTGGGGCCAACGTCCTGACTTTC.

V is TRBV14 and J is TRBJ2-5; D may be TRBD2 (5 bases). Trimming took 4 bases from V and 2 from J, leaving 17 bases between them. The CDR3 is made up of 16 amino acids. Germline V lookup: CDR1 SGHDN, CDR2 FVKESK. For the CDR3, the DNA is TGTGCCAGCAGCCCAGACAATACTAGATTACAAGAGACCCAGTACTTC. Protein sequence: CASSPDNTRLQETQYF.

This clone has ten or more counts. The genes are TRBV7-9 and TRBJ2-5, with 8 bases fitting TRBD2. CDR1 and CDR2 (germline): SEHNR, FQNEAQ (reference sequence). The CDR3 runs 12 residues. The CDR3 nucleotides are TGTGTGACGCGGGGGGAATCGGAGACCCAGTACTTC. Its translation: CVTRGESETQYF. The full variable domain, in which reference TRBV7-9 and TRBJ2-5 provide the parts outside the CDR3, is DTGVSQNPRHKITKRGQNVTFRCDPISEHNRLYWYRQTLGQGPEFLTYFQNEAQLEKSRLLSDRFSAERPKGSFSTLEIQRTEQGDSAMYLCVTRGESETQYFGPGTRLLVL.

The CDR3 DNA follows: TGTGCCAGCAAGAGCGGACAGGCGGTCGGTCAGCCCCAGCATTTT. Amino acid sequence: CASKSGQAVGQPQHF. J is TRBJ1-5 and V is TRBV27; 7 bases align to TRBD1. CDR3 length: 15 residues. V shed 7 bases, J shed 6 bases, and the junction held 12 bases outside the gene matches. Germline V lookup: CDR1 MNHEY, CDR2 SMNVEV (reference sequence).

In its sample, this clone was seen many times. The chain links TRBV5-1 to TRBJ1-2, with D tentatively TRBD1 (6 bases). Trimming cost V 6 bases and J 1 base, with 13 bases left between them. CDR1 and CDR2 (germline): SGHRS, YFSETQ. This CDR3 has 14 residues. CDR3 sequence: CASNHGGGNYGYTF. The CDR3 DNA sequence: TGCGCCAGCAATCATGGGGGCGGTAACTATGGCTACACCTTC.

The chain is built from TRBV2 and TRBJ1-1; D call uncertain. The germline gives CDR1 SNHLY, CDR2 FYNNEI. Trimming left V 7 bases short and J 4 bases short, with 19 bases between. The CDR3 extends over 15 amino acids. CDR3 protein: CASTVDTGASTEAFF. CDR3 in DNA: TGTGCCAGCACCGTAGACACCGGTGCCTCCACTGAAGCTTTCTTT. Complete variable domain (other parts from reference TRBV2 and TRBJ1-1): EPEVTQTPSHQVTQMGQEVILRCVPISNHLYFYWYRQILGQKVEFLVSFYNNEISEKSEIFDDQFSVERPDGSNFTLKIRSTKLEDSAMYFCASTVDTGASTEAFFGQGTRLTVV.

This clone appeared many times. This chain links TRBV19 with TRBJ2-5; weak D call: TRBD2 (7 bases). Germline V gene data show CDR1 as LNHDA and CDR2 as SQIVND (reference sequence). This CDR3 is 14 amino acids long. V was shortened by 5 bases and J by 5 bases, with 15 bases between the two germline ends. The CDR3: CASSGIGGGETQYF. Here the CDR3 DNA reads TGTGCCAGTAGTGGGATTGGGGGGGGCGAGACCCAGTACTTC.